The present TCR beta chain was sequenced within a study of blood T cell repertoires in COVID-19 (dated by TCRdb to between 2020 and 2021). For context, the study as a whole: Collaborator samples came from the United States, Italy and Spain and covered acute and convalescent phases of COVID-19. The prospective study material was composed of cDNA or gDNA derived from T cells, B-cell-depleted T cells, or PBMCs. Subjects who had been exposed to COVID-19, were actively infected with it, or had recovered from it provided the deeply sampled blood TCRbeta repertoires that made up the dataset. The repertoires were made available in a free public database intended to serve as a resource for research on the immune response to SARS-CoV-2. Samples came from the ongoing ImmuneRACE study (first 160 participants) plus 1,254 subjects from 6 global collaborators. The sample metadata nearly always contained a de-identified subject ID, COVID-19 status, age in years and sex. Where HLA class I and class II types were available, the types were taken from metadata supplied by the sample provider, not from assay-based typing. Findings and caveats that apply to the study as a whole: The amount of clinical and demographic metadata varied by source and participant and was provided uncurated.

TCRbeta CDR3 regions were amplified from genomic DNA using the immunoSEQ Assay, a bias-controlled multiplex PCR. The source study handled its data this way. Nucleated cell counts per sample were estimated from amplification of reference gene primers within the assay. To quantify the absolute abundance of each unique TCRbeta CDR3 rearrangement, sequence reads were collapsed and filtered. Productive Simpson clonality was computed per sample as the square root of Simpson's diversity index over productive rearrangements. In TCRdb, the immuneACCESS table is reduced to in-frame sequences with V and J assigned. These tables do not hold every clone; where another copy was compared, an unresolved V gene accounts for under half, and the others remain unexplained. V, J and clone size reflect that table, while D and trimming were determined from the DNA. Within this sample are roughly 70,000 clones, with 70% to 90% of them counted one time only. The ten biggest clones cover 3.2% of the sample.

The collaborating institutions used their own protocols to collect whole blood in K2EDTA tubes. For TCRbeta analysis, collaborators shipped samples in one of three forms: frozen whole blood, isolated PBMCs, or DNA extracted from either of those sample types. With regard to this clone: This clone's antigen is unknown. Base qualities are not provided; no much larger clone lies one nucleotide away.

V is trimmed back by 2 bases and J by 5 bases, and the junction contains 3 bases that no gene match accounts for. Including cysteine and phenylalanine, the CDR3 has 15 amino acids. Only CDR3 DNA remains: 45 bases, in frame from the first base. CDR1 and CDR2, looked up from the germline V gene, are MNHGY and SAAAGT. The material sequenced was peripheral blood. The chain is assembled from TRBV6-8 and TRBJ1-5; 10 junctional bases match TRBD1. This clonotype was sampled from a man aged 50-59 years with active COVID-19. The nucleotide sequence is TGTGCCAGCAGTTACCGGGGGACAGGGGATCAGCCCCAGCATTTT. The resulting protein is CASSYRGTGDQPQHF.